Here is one T cell receptor beta chain with its context. The sample is drawn from a study of T cell changes during pregnancy in multiple sclerosis. The germline gives CDR1 MDHEN, CDR2 SYDVKM. V lost 2 bases and J 2 bases, leaving 9 bases between the germline ends. The CDR3 has 14 amino acids. Profiled with immunoSEQ multiplex PCR; TCRdb holds only in-frame clones, not every one. Of roughly 47,000 clones in the sample, 94% were seen once. The genes are TRBV28 and TRBJ1-1, with a weak D call TRBD1 (5 bases). This TCR derives from a female donor with multiple sclerosis, enrolled in a pregnancy study. Sequencing was performed on CD8+ T cells from peripheral blood mononuclear cells, taken before pregnancy. In DNA, the CDR3 is TGTGCCAGCAGTTTAGGCAGGGTTAACACTGAAGCTTTCTTT. It codes for CASSLGRVNTEAFF.